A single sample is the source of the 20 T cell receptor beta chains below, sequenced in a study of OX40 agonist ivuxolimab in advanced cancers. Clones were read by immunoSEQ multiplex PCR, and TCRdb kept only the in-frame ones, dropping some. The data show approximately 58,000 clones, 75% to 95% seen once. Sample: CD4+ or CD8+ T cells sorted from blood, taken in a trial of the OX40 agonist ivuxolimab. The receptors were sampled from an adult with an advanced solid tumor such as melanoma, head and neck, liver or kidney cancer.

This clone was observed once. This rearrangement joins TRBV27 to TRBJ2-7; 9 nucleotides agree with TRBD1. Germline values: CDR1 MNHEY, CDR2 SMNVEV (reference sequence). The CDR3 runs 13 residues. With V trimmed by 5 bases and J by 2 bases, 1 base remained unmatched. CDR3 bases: TGTGCCAGCAGTACAGGGGGCGCCTACGAGCAGTACTTC. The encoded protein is CASSTGGAYEQYF.

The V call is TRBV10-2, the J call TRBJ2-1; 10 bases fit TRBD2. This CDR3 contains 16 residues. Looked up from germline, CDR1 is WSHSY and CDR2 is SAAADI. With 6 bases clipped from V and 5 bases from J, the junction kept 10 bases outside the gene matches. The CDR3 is CASSQREGTINNEQFF. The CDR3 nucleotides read TGCGCCAGCAGCCAGCGGGAGGGAACCATAAACAATGAGCAGTTCTTC.

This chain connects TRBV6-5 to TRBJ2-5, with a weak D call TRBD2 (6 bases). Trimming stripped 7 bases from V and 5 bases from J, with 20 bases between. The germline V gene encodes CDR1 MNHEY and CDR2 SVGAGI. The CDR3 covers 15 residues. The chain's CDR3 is CASTNDGVAGETQYF. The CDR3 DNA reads TGTGCCAGCACCAACGACGGGGTTGCGGGGGAGACCCAGTACTTC.

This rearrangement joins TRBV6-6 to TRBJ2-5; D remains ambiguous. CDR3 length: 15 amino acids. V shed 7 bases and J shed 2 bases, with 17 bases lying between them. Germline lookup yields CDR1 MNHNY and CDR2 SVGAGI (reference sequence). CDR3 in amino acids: CASTHSGLNQETQYF. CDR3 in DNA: TGTGCCAGCACTCATTCCGGGTTAAATCAAGAGACCCAGTACTTC.

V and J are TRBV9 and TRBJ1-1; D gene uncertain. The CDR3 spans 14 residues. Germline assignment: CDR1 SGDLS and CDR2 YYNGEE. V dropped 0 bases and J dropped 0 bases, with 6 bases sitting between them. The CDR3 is CASSVGHLNTEAFF. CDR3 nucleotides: TGTGCCAGCAGCGTAGGGCACTTGAACACTGAAGCTTTCTTT.

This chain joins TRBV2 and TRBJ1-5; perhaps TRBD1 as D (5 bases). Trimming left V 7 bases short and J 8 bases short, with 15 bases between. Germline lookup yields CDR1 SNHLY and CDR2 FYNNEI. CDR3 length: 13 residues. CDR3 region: CASNAQGPEPQHF. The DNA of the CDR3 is TGTGCCAGCAATGCCCAGGGCCCCGAGCCCCAGCATTTT. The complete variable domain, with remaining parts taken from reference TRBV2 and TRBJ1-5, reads EPEVTQTPSHQVTQMGQEVILRCVPISNHLYFYWYRQILGQKVEFLVSFYNNEISEKSEIFDDQFSVERPDGSNFTLKIRSTKLEDSAMYFCASNAQGPEPQHFGDGTRLSIL.

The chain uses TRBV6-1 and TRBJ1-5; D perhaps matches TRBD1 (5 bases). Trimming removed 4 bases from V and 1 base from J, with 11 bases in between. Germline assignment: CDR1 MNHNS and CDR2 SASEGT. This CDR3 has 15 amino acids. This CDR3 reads CASSVGHPSNQPQHF. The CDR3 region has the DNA TGTGCCAGCAGTGTCGGACATCCGAGCAATCAGCCCCAGCATTTT.

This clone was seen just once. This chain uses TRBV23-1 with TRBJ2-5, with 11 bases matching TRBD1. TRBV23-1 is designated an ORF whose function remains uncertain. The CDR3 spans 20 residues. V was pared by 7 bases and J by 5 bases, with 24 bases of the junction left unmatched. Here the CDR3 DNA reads TGCGCCAGCACCCGGACAGGGGGCCCAAGGGGGCGGCAAGTAGTCGAGACCCAGTACTTC. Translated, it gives CASTRTGGPRGRQVVETQYF.

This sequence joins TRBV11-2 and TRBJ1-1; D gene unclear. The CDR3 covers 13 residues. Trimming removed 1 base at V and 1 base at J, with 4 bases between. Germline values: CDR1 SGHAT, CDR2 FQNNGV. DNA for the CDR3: TGTGCCAGCAGCTTAGGACAGAACACTGAAGCTTTCTTT. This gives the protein CASSLGQNTEAFF.

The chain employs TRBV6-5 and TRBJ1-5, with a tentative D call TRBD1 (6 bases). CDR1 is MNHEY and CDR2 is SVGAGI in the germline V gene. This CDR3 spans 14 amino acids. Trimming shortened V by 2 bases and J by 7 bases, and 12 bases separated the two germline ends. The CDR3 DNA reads TGTGCCAGCAGTTACGCAGGGGAGGGCCAGCCCCAGCATTTT. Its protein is CASSYAGEGQPQHF.

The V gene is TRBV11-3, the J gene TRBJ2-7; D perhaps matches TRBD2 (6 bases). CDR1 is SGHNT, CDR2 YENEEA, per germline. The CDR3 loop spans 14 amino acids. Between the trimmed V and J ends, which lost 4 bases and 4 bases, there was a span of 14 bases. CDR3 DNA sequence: TGTGCCAGCAGCTCGGGACTTTCAGGGTACGAGCAGTACTTC. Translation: CASSSGLSGYEQYF.

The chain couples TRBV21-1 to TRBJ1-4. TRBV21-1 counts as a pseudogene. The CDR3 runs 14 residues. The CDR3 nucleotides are TGTGCCAGCATCAGAGTTGCAACTAATGAAAAACTGTTTTTT. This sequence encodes CASIRVATNEKLFF.

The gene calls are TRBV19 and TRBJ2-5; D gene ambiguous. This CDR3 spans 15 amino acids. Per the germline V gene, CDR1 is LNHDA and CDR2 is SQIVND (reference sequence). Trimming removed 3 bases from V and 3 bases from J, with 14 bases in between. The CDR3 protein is CASSMAGSIEETQYF. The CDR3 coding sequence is TGTGCCAGTAGTATGGCAGGCTCGATTGAAGAGACCCAGTACTTC.

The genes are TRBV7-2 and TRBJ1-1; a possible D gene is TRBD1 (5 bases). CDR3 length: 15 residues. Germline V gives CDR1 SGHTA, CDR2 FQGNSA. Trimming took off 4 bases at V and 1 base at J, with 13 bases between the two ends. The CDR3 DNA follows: TGTGCCAGCAGCTCAAGACAGATGACGAACACTGAAGCTTTCTTT. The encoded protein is CASSSRQMTNTEAFF.

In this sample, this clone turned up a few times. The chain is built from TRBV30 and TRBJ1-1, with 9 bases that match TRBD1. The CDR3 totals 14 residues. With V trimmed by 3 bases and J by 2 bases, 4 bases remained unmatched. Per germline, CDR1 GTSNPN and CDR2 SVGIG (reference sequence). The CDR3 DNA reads TGTGCCTGGAGCCGGGACAGGGTTAACACTGAAGCTTTCTTT. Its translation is CAWSRDRVNTEAFF.

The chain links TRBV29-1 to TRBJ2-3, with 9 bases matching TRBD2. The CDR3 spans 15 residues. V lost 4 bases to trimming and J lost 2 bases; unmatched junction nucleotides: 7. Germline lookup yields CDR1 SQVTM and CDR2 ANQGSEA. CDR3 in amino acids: CSVATSSGVTDTQYF. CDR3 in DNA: TGCAGCGTTGCAACATCTAGCGGGGTCACAGATACGCAGTATTTT.

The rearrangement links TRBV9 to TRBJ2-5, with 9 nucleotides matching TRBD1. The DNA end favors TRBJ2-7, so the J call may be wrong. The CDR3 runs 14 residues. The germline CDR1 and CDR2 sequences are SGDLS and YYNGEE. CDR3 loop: CASSGGQGTHEQYF. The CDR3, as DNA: TGTGCCAGCAGCGGGGGACAGGGAACCCACGAGCAGTACTTC.

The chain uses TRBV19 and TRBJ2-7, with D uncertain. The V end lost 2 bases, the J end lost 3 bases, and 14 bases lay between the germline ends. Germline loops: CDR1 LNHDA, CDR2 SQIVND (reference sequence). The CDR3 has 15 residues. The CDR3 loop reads CASSILYSNDYEQYF. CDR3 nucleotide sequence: TGTGCCAGTAGTATATTATATAGCAACGACTACGAGCAGTACTTC.

This CDR3 reads CASRATPSTEAFF. The CDR3 region has the DNA TGTGCCAGCAGGGCGACCCCCAGCACTGAAGCTTTCTTT. This chain uses TRBV27 with TRBJ1-1; D unresolved. Germline V gives CDR1 MNHEY, CDR2 SMNVEV (reference sequence). V was pared by 6 bases and J by 4 bases, with 12 bases between. The CDR3 has 13 amino acids.

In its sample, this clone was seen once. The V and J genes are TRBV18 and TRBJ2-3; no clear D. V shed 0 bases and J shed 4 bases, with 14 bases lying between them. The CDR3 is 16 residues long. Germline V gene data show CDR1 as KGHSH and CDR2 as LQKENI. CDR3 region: CASSPPGRNSADTQYF. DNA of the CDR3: TGTGCCAGCTCACCACCGGGCAGGAATAGTGCAGATACGCAGTATTTT.